The T cell receptor beta chain described here comes from a study of shared clonotypes between healthy human individuals. The V end was cut by 6 bases, the J end by 6 bases, with 23 bases between. This CDR3 contains 16 residues. CDR1 and CDR2 (germline): MDHEN, SYDVKM. Assay used: immunoSEQ multiplex PCR; TCRdb lists only in-frame clones, some missing. This table has approximately 1.5 million clones, 98% appearing once. The TCR comes from a man aged 30 to 39 in good health. This chain uses TRBV28 with TRBJ1-1; D ambiguous. The sample was naive CD4+ T cells sorted from blood. Noted subset: CD45RA+ positively selected. The chain's CDR3 is CASRSAQVVLRAEAFF. The DNA for the CDR3 is TGTGCCAGCAGATCTGCCCAGGTCGTTTTGAGGGCTGAAGCTTTCTTT.